The next 7 T cell receptor beta chains were all read from a single sample in a study of blood T cell dynamics during melanoma immunotherapy. The data were produced by immunoSEQ multiplex PCR, yet TCRdb's version contains in-frame clones alone and is incomplete. The sample has roughly 12,000 clones; roughly 84% are singletons. Indicated time point: week 3, after first cycle of checkpoint inhibitor. The starting material was blood, obtained from a patient treated with checkpoint blockade. The receptor source for this set is a human donor with melanoma.

This clone was seen just once. The chain is built from TRBV27 and TRBJ1-4; a possible D gene is TRBD1 (6 bases). The CDR3 is 15 amino acids. CDR1 is MNHEY and CDR2 is SMNVEV in the germline V gene (reference sequence). With 5 bases removed from V and 5 bases from J, the gap between germline ends came to 15 bases. The CDR3 coding sequence is TGTGCCAGCAGTCGAACCGGGACACGCAATGAAAAACTGTTTTTT. Translation: CASSRTGTRNEKLFF.

This sequence joins TRBV28 and TRBJ2-1; 10 nucleotides agree with TRBD2. Germline V gene lookup returns CDR1 MDHEN and CDR2 SYDVKM. Trimming cost V 3 bases and J 8 bases; bases outside gene matches: 10. The CDR3 is 16 residues long. DNA for the CDR3: TGTGCCAGCAGTTTCCCGGGCCGGACTAGCGGCTATGAGCAGTTCTTC. Encoded protein: CASSFPGRTSGYEQFF.

V and J are TRBV28 and TRBJ1-1; D is undetermined. V gave up 1 base and J gave up 3 bases, with 6 bases separating them. CDR3 length: 13 residues. Germline V gene data show CDR1 as MDHEN and CDR2 as SYDVKM. CDR3 in DNA: TGTGCCAGCAGTTTATTCCCCCACACTGAAGCTTTCTTT. This encodes CASSLFPHTEAFF.

J is TRBJ2-5 and V is TRBV7-2; 7 bases map to TRBD1. Matching the DNA end better, TRBJ2-7 makes the J call doubtful. Germline CDR1 is SGHTA and CDR2 is FQGNSA. The CDR3 runs to 13 residues. The CDR3 coding sequence is TGTGCCAGCAGCGCCGACAGGGTTTACGAGCAGTACTTC. It is translated as CASSADRVYEQYF.

The J gene is TRBJ2-3, the V gene TRBV19; 9 nucleotides line up with TRBD1. The CDR3 is 20 amino acids. V lost 0 bases and J lost 0; bases outside the gene matches: 13. The germline V gene has CDR1 LNHDA and CDR2 SQIVND (reference sequence). CDR3 nucleotides: TGTGCCAGTAGTATAGATTGGTGGGACAGGGAATCCTCTAGCACAGATACGCAGTATTTT. This encodes CASSIDWWDRESSSTDTQYF.

The V gene is TRBV11-3, the J gene TRBJ2-1, with TRBD1 identical over 8 bases. Per the germline V gene, CDR1 is SGHNT and CDR2 is YENEEA. V lost 6 bases, J lost 0 bases, and 10 bases stayed unmatched. This CDR3 is built from 17 residues. The CDR3 loop is CASSPRTGLSSYNEQFF. In DNA, the CDR3 is TGTGCCAGCAGTCCCCGGACAGGGCTAAGCTCCTACAATGAGCAGTTCTTC.

The rearrangement uses TRBV11-3 and TRBJ2-1, with no clear D. CDR1 and CDR2 (germline): SGHNT, YENEEA. The CDR3 is 15 residues long. V lost 0 bases and J lost 4, with 10 bases in between. CDR3 region: CASSLDGGIYNEQFF. The CDR3 nucleotides are TGTGCCAGCAGCTTAGATGGTGGGATTTACAATGAGCAGTTCTTC.